These 9 T cell receptor beta chains were sequenced from one sample in a study of cytomegalovirus exposure and HLA in healthy donors. This PCR relied on a set of 60 Vbeta primers and 13 Jbeta primers. Clones were sequenced by immunoSEQ multiplex PCR, and TCRdb holds only the in-frame ones, with some missing. In the table there are over 150,000 clones, about 80% of which are singletons. The sample comprised PBMCs. These receptors were collected from a man aged 35-49 years in good health and CMV-seronegative.

Here the CDR3 DNA reads TGTGCCAGCAGCTTATTCGGGCGGGCAGGCGGTAACTATGGCTACACCTTC. Translating it yields CASSLFGRAGGNYGYTF. The chain links TRBV7-2 to TRBJ1-2; D gene uncertain. Germline CDR1 reads SGHTA; CDR2 reads FQGNSA. This CDR3 comprises 17 residues. The V end was cut by 2 bases, the J end by 1 base, with 17 bases between.

This clone was seen more than once but under ten times. The gene calls are TRBV6-5 and TRBJ1-2, with D perhaps TRBD1 (5 bases). CDR3 length: 13 residues. Trimming pared 5 bases from V and 0 bases from J, leaving 7 bases between. Germline lookup yields CDR1 MNHEY and CDR2 SVGAGI. CDR3 nucleotide sequence: TGTGCCAGCAGTCAGGGCCCTAACTATGGCTACACCTTC. Protein sequence: CASSQGPNYGYTF.

V is TRBV4-2 and J is TRBJ2-2, with D hard to call. Between the trimmed V and J ends, which lost 7 bases and 0 bases, there was a span of 21 bases. Germline CDR1 is LGHNA and CDR2 is YNFKEQ. The CDR3 extends over 18 amino acids. This CDR3 reads CASTDMPLRGANTGELFF. CDR3 sequence (DNA): TGTGCCAGCACCGATATGCCCCTTCGCGGAGCGAACACCGGGGAGCTGTTTTTT.

As for this clone: One junction end does not reproduce the germline sequence, and a read error may be involved. This rearrangement joins TRBV6-1 to TRBJ2-4, with TRBD1 as a possible D gene (6 bases). Germline V gene lookup returns CDR1 MNHNS and CDR2 SASEGT. The CDR3 has 13 amino acids. This CDR3 is CASSQTQGNSQYF. The CDR3 coding sequence is TGTGCCAGCAGTCAAACACAGGGAAACAGTCAGTACTTC.

V is TRBV19 and J is TRBJ2-2; TRBD2 agrees at 10 bases. V lost 7 bases and J lost 7; bases outside the gene matches: 15. The CDR3 runs to 17 residues. Germline V gives CDR1 LNHDA, CDR2 SQIVND (reference sequence). This CDR3 reads CASTLGSFSGRFGELFF. The CDR3, as DNA: TGTGCCAGTACTCTAGGAAGTTTTAGCGGGAGGTTCGGGGAGCTGTTTTTT.

A remark on this clone: At one of its ends the junction is not consistent with the germline gene, which may arise from a read error. This CDR3 reads CASSSTPGVSSGANGLTF. The CDR3, as DNA: TGTGCCAGCAGTTCTACGCCAGGGGTTAGCTCTGGGGCCAACGGCCTGACTTTC. The chain employs TRBV27 and TRBJ2-6, with D tentatively TRBD1 (6 bases). Germline lookup yields CDR1 MNHEY and CDR2 SMNVEV (reference sequence). CDR3 length equals 18 residues.

V is TRBV25-1 and J is TRBJ1-6, with TRBD1 identical over 11 bases. The CDR3 totals 16 residues. CDR1 and CDR2 (germline): MGHDK, SYGVNS. V lost 4 bases and J lost 7; bases outside the gene matches: 6. As DNA, the CDR3 is TGTGCCAGCAGTGGACCTGGACAGGGGGCCAATTCACCCCTCCACTTT. It specifies CASSGPGQGANSPLHF.

The V call is TRBV6-1, the J call TRBJ1-2; D call uncertain. The V gene's germline CDR1 is MNHNS and CDR2 SASEGT. V was trimmed by 1 base and J by 5 bases, leaving 8 bases between them. There are 13 residues in the CDR3. The DNA for the CDR3 is TGTGCCAGCAGTGAAGAAGCCCGGTATGGCTACACCTTC. It translates to CASSEEARYGYTF.

This clone has just one count. This sequence joins TRBV7-2 and TRBJ2-2; D perhaps matches TRBD2 (6 bases). V lost 3 bases, J lost 1 base, and 6 bases lay in between. Germline V CDR1 and CDR2: SGHTA, FQGNSA. This CDR3 is 14 amino acids long. CDR3 region: CASSLGLNTGELFF. The CDR3 region has the DNA TGTGCCAGCAGCTTGGGACTGAACACCGGGGAGCTGTTTTTT.